This T cell receptor (beta chain) was recovered during a study of T cells after yellow fever vaccination (dated by TCRdb to 2018 to 2020). The study in broad terms: Libraries from fractions with low cell numbers were prepared with the SMART-Seq v4 Ultra Low Input RNA kit. Two healthy male donors, one aged 18 to 30 and one aged 30 to 39 years, were included in the cohort. Blood was collected at multiple timepoints before and after primary and secondary immunization, and bulk PBMC replicates and cell subsets were isolated. To track T-cell clones before and after primary and booster YFV17D yellow fever vaccination, bulk TCR alpha and beta repertoires were sequenced longitudinally.

From cysteine to phenylalanine, the CDR3 is 11 amino acids long. Only the CDR3 portion is preserved as DNA: 33 bases, with reading frame beginning at the first base. CDR1 is given as ENHRY and CDR2 as SYGVKD, both from the germline V gene. A distance of 3 bases separates the germline ends of V and J, which lose 3 bases and 3 bases respectively. The treatment or condition label, read with the paper, signifies: live attenuated yellow fever vaccine strain. At every blood-draw timepoint, two biological replicates of bulk PBMCs were collected. A standard Ficoll-Paque protocol was used to isolate PBMCs from peripheral blood. TriZol was used to extract RNA from bulk PBMCs, from CD4 and CD8 fractions, and from dextramer-positive and dextramer-negative fractions. Synthesis of TCR cDNA relied on 5'RACE template switching, a step that introduced a universal primer site along with unique molecular identifiers. cDNA synthesis was primed from both the TCR alpha and TCR beta constant segments. Library amplification involved two PCR steps, and the second step added sample barcodes and sequencing adapters. Sequencing of the libraries was done on either Illumina HiSeq 2500 (2x100 bp) or NovaSeq (2x150 bp). The published analysis was carried out like this. MIGEC was used to demultiplex reads and collapse the reads into UMI consensus sequences, and MiXCR was used for V(D)J alignment. Vaccine-responding clonotypes were defined with edgeR using replicate PBMC samples, requiring FDR below 0.01 and a log2 fold change above 5 up to day 15. Each bulk clonotype was labeled CD4 or CD8 based on which sequenced repertoire, CD4 or CD8, contained the clonotype at higher abundance. In-frame beta chains were kept once TCRdb had trimmed the public reads at Q25 with fastp and called clones with MiXCR. Every CDR3 protein is listed once, alongside the most common genes and DNA of its rows. These V and J calls originate from TCRdb's pipeline instead of the authors' own analysis. The sample has about 400,000 distinct CDR3 sequences on record, under 14% of them singletons. Of the sample, roughly 18% is held by the ten largest clones.

What the research found in general, with its limitations: A small fraction of clonotypes showed up in both the CD4 and CD8 compartments, probably as a result of convergent recombination. Most clones expanded after primary vaccination were re-detected after the booster (approximately 95% of CD4 and around 88% of CD8), suggesting broad memory maintenance. The secondary T-cell response was found to be weaker but faster than the primary response, with a peak reached on day 5 rather than on day 15. FACS-sorted repertoires could contain abundant contaminating clonotypes from the bulk population, so computational filtering was required. The study included only two donors, which limits how far the findings can be generalized.

Concerning this clonotype: This clone's antigen is unknown. Base-call qualities are not available, and no considerably larger clone is one nucleotide away.

The receptor was derived from a young man who received the YFV17D yellow fever vaccine. The chain links TRBV10-3 with TRBJ2-7, with the D segment identity uncertain. This specimen was PBMCs, taken on the day of the first yellow fever vaccination. The bases read TGTGCCATCAGTGACCGCTACGAGCAGTACTTC. This encodes CAISDRYEQYF.